A single sample gave rise to the 31 T cell receptor beta chains below, sequenced in a study of cytomegalovirus exposure and HLA in healthy donors. PCR involved 60 Vbeta and 13 Jbeta primers. Generated by immunoSEQ multiplex PCR, the TCRdb table keeps only in-frame clones and is missing some. The sample yields roughly 170,000 clones, around four fifths seen once. Sequencing was carried out using PBMCs. The receptor source for this set is a woman under 40 in good health and CMV-seropositive.

This chain links TRBV6-1 with TRBJ1-5, with 7 bases aligning to TRBD1. V lost 7 bases to trimming and J lost 7 bases; unmatched junction nucleotides: 10. Looked up from germline, CDR1 is MNHNS and CDR2 is SASEGT. The CDR3 sequence is 14 residues long. The CDR3 bases are TGTGCCAGCACGACAGGGTCTACTAGGCAGCCCCAGCATTTT. Translated: CASTTGSTRQPQHF.

This clone was counted a single time. V and J are TRBV30 and TRBJ2-7, with D unclear. Deletions cut 2 bases from V and 3 bases from J, with 11 bases between. Looked up from germline, CDR1 is GTSNPN and CDR2 is SVGIG (reference sequence). The CDR3 has 13 amino acids. CDR3 residues: CAWSSPYNYEQYF. CDR3 coding DNA: TGTGCCTGGAGTTCTCCCTATAACTACGAGCAGTACTTC.

The rearrangement uses TRBV27 and TRBJ2-3, with D possibly matching TRBD1 (5 bases). The CDR3 is made up of 13 amino acids. In germline, CDR1 is MNHEY, CDR2 SMNVEV (reference sequence). V was shortened by 6 bases and J by 1 base, with 8 bases between the two germline ends. This CDR3 reads CASRPRGTDTQYF. The CDR3 DNA sequence: TGTGCCAGCAGGCCCAGGGGCACAGATACGCAGTATTTT.

By share of the sample, this clone is medium-sized. V is TRBV6-1 and J is TRBJ2-7, with D tentatively TRBD1 (5 bases). V was pared by 2 bases and J by 2 bases, with 13 bases between. This CDR3 comprises 15 residues. Germline loops: CDR1 MNHNS, CDR2 SASEGT. This chain's CDR3 is CASSEQARGPYEQYF. The CDR3 DNA reads TGTGCCAGCAGTGAACAGGCAAGGGGCCCCTACGAGCAGTACTTC.

The J gene is TRBJ2-1, the V gene TRBV5-5; TRBD2 matches 9 bases. The CDR3 spans 17 residues. CDR1 is SGHKS, CDR2 YYEKEE, per germline (reference sequence). V gave up 0 bases and J gave up 6 bases; unmatched junction bases: 10. In DNA form, the CDR3 reads TGTGCCAGCAGCTTGGAGGTAGCGGGAGAGATACGCAATGAGCAGTTCTTC. Protein sequence: CASSLEVAGEIRNEQFF.

The rearrangement links TRBV9 to TRBJ1-3; no reliable D call. Germline V lookup: CDR1 SGDLS, CDR2 YYNGEE. The ends were cut back, 0 bases at V and 2 bases at J, with 9 bases in the middle. The CDR3 is 15 amino acids. The CDR3: CASSVALNAGNTIYF. DNA for the CDR3: TGTGCCAGCAGCGTAGCTTTAAATGCTGGAAACACCATATATTTT.

The chain couples TRBV28 to TRBJ2-7; no reliable D call. Germline V gene sequence: CDR1 MDHEN, CDR2 SYDVKM. V was clipped by 1 base and J by 1 base, with 5 bases between them. The CDR3 length is 13 residues. CDR3: CASSLSQSYEQYF. Here the CDR3 DNA reads TGTGCCAGCAGTTTATCCCAGTCCTACGAGCAGTACTTC.

This clone showed up just a few times. The chain couples TRBV11-3 to TRBJ2-7; perhaps TRBD2 as D (5 bases). The CDR3 loop spans 15 amino acids. Trimming removed 5 bases at V and 7 bases at J, with 21 bases between. Looked up from germline, CDR1 is SGHNT and CDR2 is YENEEA. The CDR3 sequence: CASSPDSDGSGEQYF. CDR3 DNA: TGTGCCAGCAGCCCGGATTCCGACGGATCGGGAGAGCAGTACTTC.

This clone was detected only a few times. This chain joins TRBV30 and TRBJ2-5, with a weak D call TRBD1 (6 bases). CDR3 size: 13 residues. V lost 3 bases, J lost 5 bases, and 13 bases lay in between. CDR1 and CDR2 (germline): GTSNPN, SVGIG (reference sequence). CDR3 loop: CAWRTGSYETQYF. The CDR3 bases are TGTGCCTGGAGGACAGGCTCCTATGAGACCCAGTACTTC. Based on the CDR3 plus reference TRBV30 and TRBJ2-5, the full variable domain is SQTIHQWPATLVQPVGSPLSLECTVEGTSNPNLYWYRQAAGRGLQLLFYSVGIGQISSEVPQNLSASRPQDRQFILSSKKLLLSDSGFYLCAWRTGSYETQYFGPGTRLLVL.

This chain links TRBV2 with TRBJ1-5, with TRBD1 matching over 9 bases. The junction had 12 bases not matched to a gene; V was cut back by 7 bases and J by 5 bases. The CDR3 spans 16 residues. From germline, CDR1 is SNHLY and CDR2 FYNNEI. The CDR3 DNA reads as TGTGCCAGCAATTGGGACAGGGAAGGGGGCGATCAGCCCCAGCATTTT. Translated, it gives CASNWDREGGDQPQHF.

V gene TRBV6-5 combines with J gene TRBJ1-2; 8 bases are a match to TRBD1. Germline CDR1 is MNHEY and CDR2 is SVGAGI. J was trimmed by 9 bases and V by 6 bases; bases with no gene match: 12. CDR3 length: 14 amino acids. For the CDR3, the DNA is TGTGCCAGCAGGTGGGACAGGACTTCGGAGCGCTACACCTTC. It translates to CASRWDRTSERYTF.

The V call is TRBV27, the J call TRBJ2-1; D perhaps matches TRBD2 (6 bases). Trimming removed 4 bases from V and 9 bases from J, with 19 bases in between. CDR1 and CDR2 (germline): MNHEY, SMNVEV (reference sequence). The CDR3 totals 15 residues. DNA of the CDR3: TGTGCCAGCAGTTCTGGAACCCCGGGGCGGGGTGAGCAGTTCTTC. Its translation is CASSSGTPGRGEQFF.

The gene calls are TRBV14 and TRBJ2-1, with 11 bases identical to TRBD2. Germline V gives CDR1 SGHDN, CDR2 FVKESK. Trimming at V came to 1 base and at J to 8 bases, leaving 7 bases not matched to a gene. This CDR3 region has 16 residues. The DNA of the CDR3 is TGTGCCAGCAGCCAAGGGGCTAGCGGGAGGATGGATGAGCAGTTCTTC. Its protein is CASSQGASGRMDEQFF.

This chain uses TRBV5-6 with TRBJ2-5; D unresolved. Germline CDR1 reads SGHDT; CDR2 reads YYEEEE. There are 14 residues in the CDR3. The V and J ends lost 1 base and 5 bases respectively, with 12 bases between them. Here the CDR3 reads CASSLPLQLETQYF. The DNA of the CDR3 is TGTGCCAGCAGCTTGCCACTGCAACTGGAGACCCAGTACTTC.

This chain links TRBV11-2 with TRBJ1-1, with a tentative D call TRBD1 (6 bases). The CDR3 is 13 residues long. The germline V and J ends were trimmed by 5 bases and 6 bases, with 13 bases remaining between them. CDR1 and CDR2 from the germline V gene are SGHAT and FQNNGV. CDR3 protein: CASSLWDTSEAFF. The DNA for the CDR3 is TGTGCCAGCAGCCTGTGGGACACTTCTGAAGCTTTCTTT.

CDR3 coding DNA: TGTGCCAGCAGGAGTAGGAACACTGAAGCTTTCTTT. It is translated as CASRSRNTEAFF. The chain uses TRBV6-5 and TRBJ1-1; D gene uncertain. The V end lost 6 bases, the J end lost 1 base, and 6 bases lay between the germline ends. In germline, CDR1 is MNHEY, CDR2 SVGAGI. CDR3 length: 12 amino acids.

This sequence joins TRBV6-6 and TRBJ1-5; 8 nucleotides line up with TRBD1. The CDR3 runs to 16 residues. Germline lookup yields CDR1 MNHNY and CDR2 SVGAGI (reference sequence). The trim removed 2 bases at V and 6 bases at J, leaving 9 bases unmatched. CDR3 DNA: TGTGCCAGCAGTTACGGGGCAGGGGGCGCGAGTCAGCCCCAGCATTTT. Translation: CASSYGAGGASQPQHF.

Only one count was recorded for this clone. The chain carries TRBV6-5 and TRBJ1-2; no clear D gene. Trimming stripped 6 bases from V and 5 bases from J, with 10 bases between. This CDR3 has 12 residues. CDR1 and CDR2 (germline): MNHEY, SVGAGI. This CDR3 reads CASRTRGYGYTF. The CDR3 DNA reads TGTGCCAGCAGGACAAGAGGGTATGGCTACACCTTC.

This clone was seen a few times. The V call is TRBV2, the J call TRBJ2-7, with 7 positions matching TRBD1. V trimming: 5 bases; J trimming: 2 bases; junction bases outside the gene matches: 3. Germline V CDR1 and CDR2: SNHLY, FYNNEI. The CDR3 contains 13 residues. The CDR3 DNA sequence: TGTGCCAGCAGTTCGGGACAGCCCTACGAGCAGTACTTC. Protein sequence: CASSSGQPYEQYF. The whole variable domain, remainder taken from reference TRBV2 and TRBJ2-7, is EPEVTQTPSHQVTQMGQEVILRCVPISNHLYFYWYRQILGQKVEFLVSFYNNEISEKSEIFDDQFSVERPDGSNFTLKIRSTKLEDSAMYFCASSSGQPYEQYFGPGTRLTVT.

The genes are TRBV28 and TRBJ2-7, with a weak D call TRBD1 (5 bases). V lost 7 bases and J lost 3, with 16 bases in between. The CDR3 runs to 14 residues. Per the germline V gene, CDR1 is MDHEN and CDR2 is SYDVKM. CDR3 bases: TGTGCCAGCACCCGACGGACACCCAGCTACGAGCAGTACTTC. As protein: CASTRRTPSYEQYF.

This chain connects TRBV28 to TRBJ1-2; 8 bases map to TRBD1. CDR3 size: 12 residues. V shed 7 bases, J shed 7 bases, and the junction held 5 bases outside the gene matches. CDR1 MDHEN and CDR2 SYDVKM come from the germline V gene. The CDR3 DNA is TGTGCCAGCACTATAACAGGGGGTGGCTACACCTTC. The encoded protein is CASTITGGGYTF.

The chain carries TRBV27 and TRBJ2-7; 10 bases line up with TRBD2. Germline-derived CDR1 and CDR2 are MNHEY and SMNVEV (reference sequence). Trimming took 10 bases from V and 2 from J; bases not matched to a gene: 14. This CDR3 has 16 residues. CDR3 residues: CATWEVAGGKPYEQYF. The DNA for the CDR3 is TGTGCCACCTGGGAGGTAGCGGGAGGTAAACCCTACGAGCAGTACTTC.

The chain uses TRBV6-5 and TRBJ2-6; D uncertain. The CDR3 is made up of 14 amino acids. Per the germline V gene, CDR1 is MNHEY and CDR2 is SVGAGI. Trimming shortened V by 4 bases and J by 3 bases, and 7 bases separated the two germline ends. The CDR3 region is CASSSGYGANVLTF. The DNA of the CDR3 is TGTGCCAGCAGTTCCGGGTATGGGGCCAACGTCCTGACTTTC.

This clone was picked up a small number of times. The CDR3 here is CSVSGTGLGELFF. The CDR3 nucleotides read TGCAGCGTGTCCGGGACAGGGCTCGGGGAGCTGTTTTTT. V is TRBV29-1 and J is TRBJ2-2, with 9 positions matching TRBD1. This CDR3 has 13 amino acids. J gave up 7 bases and V 6 bases, and 6 bases lay outside the gene matches. Germline V gives CDR1 SQVTM, CDR2 ANQGSEA.

This clone was observed a handful of times. V is TRBV6-5 and J is TRBJ1-5, with D perhaps TRBD1 (6 bases). V shed 0 bases and J shed 4 bases, with 13 bases lying between them. Germline CDR1 and CDR2: MNHEY and SVGAGI. The length of the CDR3 is 16 residues. In DNA form, the CDR3 reads TGTGCCAGCAGTTACTCGAGCGGGGGCATTAATCAGCCCCAGCATTTT. This codes for CASSYSSGGINQPQHF.

The chain links TRBV15 to TRBJ2-6, with 8 bases aligning to TRBD2. Germline trimming cut 3 bases from V and 3 bases from J; bases unmatched to any gene: 7. Germline V gives CDR1 LNHNV, CDR2 YYDKDF (reference sequence). The CDR3 loop spans 17 amino acids. The DNA for the CDR3 is TGTGCCACCAGCAGCACCCGGGAGGGCCTTGGGGCCAACGTCCTGACTTTC. Its translation is CATSSTREGLGANVLTF.

The gene calls are TRBV11-1 and TRBJ2-1; the match to TRBD2 covers 10 bases. Per the germline V gene, CDR1 is SGHAT and CDR2 is FQDESV (reference sequence). CDR3 length: 15 amino acids. Losses at the gene ends were 2 bases for V and 6 bases for J; bases not matched to a gene: 4. The CDR3 spells CASSLQAGGGNEQFF. The CDR3 nucleotides are TGTGCCAGCAGCTTACAAGCGGGAGGGGGCAATGAGCAGTTCTTC.

The chain joins TRBV28 to TRBJ1-4; D is unclear. V was pared by 6 bases and J by 0 bases, with 14 bases between. The CDR3 is made up of 16 amino acids. CDR1 and CDR2 (germline): MDHEN, SYDVKM. CDR3 sequence reads: CASSLAGSSTNEKLFF. In nucleotides, the CDR3 is TGTGCCAGCAGCCTAGCCGGGAGTTCAACTAATGAAAAACTGTTTTTT.

The rearrangement links TRBV28 to TRBJ2-7; 7 nucleotides agree with TRBD1. Germline assignment: CDR1 MDHEN and CDR2 SYDVKM. There are 16 residues in the CDR3. The V segment lost 5 bases and the J segment 0 bases; nucleotides outside the gene matches: 10. The CDR3 loop is CASSDTNRGPSYEQYF. CDR3 DNA sequence: TGTGCCAGCAGTGACACGAACAGGGGACCCTCCTACGAGCAGTACTTC.

The chain joins TRBV30 to TRBJ1-4; 8 bases align to TRBD1. The V and J ends lost 5 bases and 5 bases, in that order; junction bases with no gene match: 4. The CDR3 extends over 13 amino acids. Germline V gene sequence: CDR1 GTSNPN, CDR2 SVGIG (reference sequence). CDR3 DNA: TGTGCCTGGCAGGGACAGGAGAATGAAAAACTGTTTTTT. Amino acids: CAWQGQENEKLFF.

This rearrangement joins TRBV11-3 to TRBJ2-2; 12 bases map to TRBD2. V gave up 5 bases and J gave up 0 bases; unmatched junction bases: 7. The germline V gene has CDR1 SGHNT and CDR2 YENEEA. This CDR3 is 18 amino acids long. CDR3 amino acids: CASSPGLAGLANTGELFF. The DNA for the CDR3 is TGTGCCAGCAGCCCGGGACTAGCGGGCCTCGCGAACACCGGGGAGCTGTTTTTT.